A single sample is the source of the 7 T cell receptor beta chains below, sequenced in a study of CD8 T cells in ankylosing spondylitis. Study-wide findings and caveats: Characteristic of ankylosing spondylitis blood, it appeared, was a TCR beta motif comprising several highly homologous variants.

TCRdb reanalysed the 5' RACE reads using MiXCR and keeps one entry per CDR3 protein. The data contain approximately 500,000 distinct CDR3 sequences, approximately 11% of them singletons. Their antigens are not known. Material: blood, either unsorted or a sorted T cell fraction (not recorded which). These TCRs come from a male donor with ankylosing spondylitis.

This clonotype was counted a few times. The chain carries TRBV18 and TRBJ2-1, with 7 bases aligning to TRBD2. Germline-derived CDR1 and CDR2 are KGHSH and LQKENI. The CDR3 loop spans 18 amino acids. Unmatched junction bases numbered 14, after V lost 1 base and J lost 5 bases. The CDR3 nucleotides are TGTGCCAGCTCACCACGGGGATTAAGCGGGAATAGCAACAATGAGCAGTTCTTC. Its protein is CASSPRGLSGNSNNEQFF.

The chain links TRBV5-1 to TRBJ2-1, with D unresolved. The V gene's germline CDR1 is SGHRS and CDR2 YFSETQ. The length of the CDR3 is 15 residues. Trimming removed 0 bases at V and 6 bases at J, with 13 bases between. This chain's CDR3 is CASSLVGGSPNEQFF. The DNA for the CDR3 is TGCGCCAGCAGCTTGGTTGGTGGGTCCCCCAATGAGCAGTTCTTC.

This clonotype has only a few counts. The chain joins TRBV4-2 to TRBJ2-1; TRBD2 agrees at 14 bases. Germline-derived CDR1 and CDR2 are LGHNA and YNFKEQ. CDR3 size: 17 residues. Trimming took 0 bases from V and 10 from J; bases not matched to a gene: 8. The CDR3 nucleotides read TGTGCCAGCAGCCAAGAACCGGGACTAGCGGGAGTTCGGGAGCAGTTCTTC. As protein: CASSQEPGLAGVREQFF.

The table lists this clonotype with a few counts. This chain links TRBV20-1 with TRBJ1-6; tentative D call: TRBD1 (6 bases). Germline CDR1 is DFQATT and CDR2 is SNEGSKA (reference sequence). Trimming took off 5 bases at V and 6 bases at J, with 20 bases between the two ends. CDR3 size: 16 residues. The CDR3 is CSAPGAGAPANSPLHF. The CDR3 DNA sequence: TGCAGTGCTCCCGGTGCGGGGGCGCCGGCTAATTCACCCCTCCACTTT.

This clonotype was picked up many times. V gene TRBV5-1 combines with J gene TRBJ1-1, with 8 bases identical to TRBD1. Germline CDR1 SGHRS, CDR2 YFSETQ. The V gene end was trimmed by 0 bases and the J gene end by 7 bases; junction bases not matched to a gene: 2. The CDR3 runs to 13 residues. In DNA, the CDR3 is TGCGCCAGCAGCTTGGGACAGGGGCTTGAAGCTTTCTTT. Translated: CASSLGQGLEAFF.

This clonotype was detected only a few times. The chain links TRBV6-2 or TRBV6-3 to TRBJ2-1, with TRBD2 identical over 7 bases. Looked up from germline, CDR1 is MNHEY and CDR2 is SVGEGT. Trimming removed 4 bases from V and 4 bases from J; junction bases left unmatched: 10. The CDR3 loop spans 16 amino acids. The CDR3 region has the DNA TGTGCCAGCAGTTCCCAATTGGGGGGGGATTACAATGAGCAGTTCTTC. This gives the protein CASSSQLGGDYNEQFF.

This clonotype was seen many times. J is TRBJ2-1 and V is TRBV25-1; TRBD1 agrees at 7 bases. The CDR3 spans 19 residues. Germline-derived CDR1 and CDR2 are MGHDK and SYGVNS. With V trimmed by 1 base and J by 4 bases, 16 bases remained unmatched. CDR3 nucleotide sequence: TGTGCCAGCAGTGAATCCCTGACCGTGGGGACAGAGAATTACAATGAGCAGTTCTTC. Its translation: CASSESLTVGTENYNEQFF.